The table lists the clone carrying this T cell receptor beta chain with many counts. What it binds is unknown. This CDR3 spans 15 amino acids. Germline lookup yields CDR1 SGHRS and CDR2 YFSETQ. V lost 4 bases and J lost 1, with 13 bases in between. Using RNA transcripts as the source, TCR beta CDR3 regions were amplified. Carried out on the TCR CDR3, a first-round RT-PCR used the HTBI primer set. TCRdb itself ran the multiplex PCR reads through MiXCR, one entry per CDR3 protein. This table holds approximately 400,000 distinct CDR3 sequences, 15% to 17% found once. This entry is derived from a study of T cells in Graves' hyperthyroidism and ophthalmopathy. General study results and limits: Onset of ophthalmopathy came a median around 6.2 months after the model predicted it.

The sequenced sample was blood. This clonotype was obtained from a woman between 18 and 29 years old with Graves' hyperthyroidism that later progressed to Graves' ophthalmopathy. The gene calls are TRBV5-1 and TRBJ2-3; maybe TRBD2 (5 bases). The CDR3 sequence is CASSHDGKRTDTQYF. The CDR3 DNA follows: TGCGCCAGCAGCCACGACGGGAAACGCACAGATACGCAGTATTTT. The full variable domain, completed using reference TRBV5-1 and TRBJ2-3, is KAGVTQTPRYLIKTRGQQVTLSCSPISGHRSVSWYQQTPGQGLQFLFEYFSETQRNKGNFPGRFSGRQFSNSRSEMNVSTLELGDSALYLCASSHDGKRTDTQYFGPGTRLTVL.